A selection of T cell receptor beta chains follows, all from one sample in a study of monozygotic twins with inflammatory bowel disease. TCRdb reprocessed the 5' RACE reads and stores each CDR3 protein as one record, lacking DNA. This sample's clone table lists about 420,000 distinct CDR3 sequences. The sample taken for sequencing was blood. The source is a human donor with ulcerative colitis or Crohn's disease, or a healthy co-twin of an affected twin (not recorded which). The CDR3 runs from the conserved cysteine through the conserved F or W. Each record gives: V gene, J gene, CDR3 protein.

v_gene: TRBV5-1
j_gene: TRBJ2-5
CDR3aa: CASSLMGVQETQYF

v_gene: TRBV20-1
j_gene: TRBJ2-3
CDR3aa: CSAPRTSAPDTQYF

v_gene: TRBV5-1
j_gene: TRBJ2-7
CDR3aa: CASSLNVAREREQYF

v_gene: TRBV12-3/TRBV12-4
j_gene: TRBJ1-5
CDR3aa: CASSLGSGSHQPQHF

v_gene: TRBV18
j_gene: TRBJ1-4
CDR3aa: CASSPAGESEKLFF

v_gene: TRBV30
j_gene: TRBJ2-5
CDR3aa: CAWSSFVDRGQTQYF

v_gene: TRBV24-1
j_gene: TRBJ2-1
CDR3aa: CATSDLPGRGGRAGYNEQFF

v_gene: TRBV11-2
j_gene: TRBJ2-1
CDR3aa: CATNSPLGGYNEQFF

v_gene: TRBV20-1
j_gene: TRBJ1-5
CDR3aa: CSAQDRHNQPQHF

v_gene: TRBV19
j_gene: TRBJ1-5
CDR3aa: CASTPRANQPQHF

v_gene: TRBV5-1
j_gene: TRBJ2-1
CDR3aa: CASSLPIGSGRPYNEQFF

v_gene: TRBV11-2
j_gene: TRBJ2-4
CDR3aa: CATQTTRVNIQYF

v_gene: TRBV4-1
j_gene: TRBJ2-7
CDR3aa: CASSQDPGAGEQYF

v_gene: TRBV19
j_gene: TRBJ1-2
CDR3aa: CASNGGGYGYTF

v_gene: TRBV28
j_gene: TRBJ1-1
CDR3aa: CASSTHRAGNTEAFF

v_gene: TRBV29-1
j_gene: TRBJ2-1
CDR3aa: CSVLPPGTGFNEQFF

v_gene: TRBV7-9
j_gene: TRBJ1-5
CDR3aa: CASSQGSGGLRDQPQHF

v_gene: TRBV18
j_gene: TRBJ2-7
CDR3aa: CASSPSSSYEQYF

v_gene: TRBV18
j_gene: TRBJ1-1
CDR3aa: CASSPSRGMNTEAFF

v_gene: TRBV25-1
j_gene: TRBJ1-1
CDR3aa: CASGQGTAAEAFF

v_gene: TRBV28
j_gene: TRBJ2-7
CDR3aa: CASSLTPGGYEQYF

v_gene: TRBV5-1
j_gene: TRBJ1-2
CDR3aa: CASSLAGENYGYTF

v_gene: TRBV5-1
j_gene: TRBJ2-5
CDR3aa: CASSLGGREETQYF

v_gene: TRBV11-2
j_gene: TRBJ2-7
CDR3aa: CASSLEVRGIRSYEQYF

v_gene: TRBV29-1
j_gene: TRBJ1-2
CDR3aa: CNVEESYYGYTF

v_gene: TRBV21-1
j_gene: TRBJ2-7
CDR3aa: CASSEGRDRDFKEQYF

v_gene: TRBV28
j_gene: TRBJ1-2
CDR3aa: CASSPPTGGSRGYTF

v_gene: TRBV28
j_gene: TRBJ2-1
CDR3aa: CASSFFESVSYNEQFF

v_gene: TRBV4-3
j_gene: TRBJ2-7
CDR3aa: CASSPLVSGRVHEQYF

v_gene: TRBV24-1
j_gene: TRBJ2-1
CDR3aa: CATSVLGNEQFF

v_gene: TRBV20-1
j_gene: TRBJ1-1
CDR3aa: CSAREGGVRVGTEAFF

v_gene: TRBV18
j_gene: TRBJ2-3
CDR3aa: CASSQPSGSTDTQYF

v_gene: TRBV7-3
j_gene: TRBJ2-3
CDR3aa: CASSLMGTSVSTDTQYF